This T cell receptor beta chain was profiled in a study of T cells in Graves' hyperthyroidism and ophthalmopathy (dated by TCRdb to about 2019). Study-level background: Peripheral blood samples were taken at the time of initial diagnosis, prior to any treatment. A discovery cohort of about 95 patients, about 44 with Graves' ophthalmopathy and 57 with stable Graves' hyperthyroidism, was used to find distinguishing TCR V-J signatures. Whether ophthalmopathy could be predicted prospectively was tested in an independent validation cohort made up of roughly 19 hyperthyroidism patients plus 17 patients who later progressed to ophthalmopathy. For training and testing, the roughly 97 patients in the discovery cohort were randomly divided in a 7:3 ratio. The study also compared thyroid tissue and blood T-cell repertoires from more than five Graves' hyperthyroidism patients. Once sampling was done, hyperthyroidism patients were given methimazole at a starting dose of 30 mg daily, whereas ophthalmopathy patients were given high-dose intravenous methylprednisolone. The paper reports TCR Vbeta CDR3 sequencing of approximately 140 peripheral blood samples: around 41 ophthalmopathy, under 80 hyperthyroidism and approximately 17 progressor patients. Here is what the overall study found, with its caveats: In cross-validation, a model built on a 13 V-J signature told ophthalmopathy apart from stable hyperthyroidism with under 90% sensitivity and about 81% specificity, and in testing the same model reached 80%/75%. Sample size was not statistically predetermined, and investigators were not blinded to group allocation. In validation, the model predicted progression to ophthalmopathy with 55% to 71% sensitivity and approximately 74% specificity, a median of about 6.7 months before onset. Most expanded thyroid clonotypes (frequency above 0.001) were also found in blood, which suggests that blood repertoires may mirror thyroid immune responses.

CDR1 and CDR2, per the germline V gene, are SGHDT and YYEEEE. The CDR3 sequence holds 16 residues, the cysteine and phenylalanine included. Solely the CDR3 DNA is kept, with 48 bases framed from the first base. V is trimmed back by 4 bases and J by 4 bases, and the junction contains 10 bases that no gene match accounts for. Ophthalmopathy patients had moderately to severely active disease, with a Clinical Activity Score of 3 or more, a NOSPECS grade of 4 or more, and a disease duration of less than 3 months. Patients with uncontrolled infections, other autoimmune diseases, pregnancy or lactation were excluded. Diagnoses were based on clinical symptoms, serum thyroxine and TRAb, thyroid ultrasound and orbital computed tomography. PBMCs were separated from roughly 9.6 ml of fresh peripheral blood using Ficoll-Paque density gradient centrifugation. Trizol reagent was used to extract total RNA, and RNA quality was then checked on an Agilent 2100 Bioanalyzer.

Many counts were recorded for this clonotype. This receptor's antigen is unknown. Base qualities are not recorded, but no much larger clone differs from it by a single base. Amplification of TCR beta CDR3 regions was carried out from RNA transcripts. The first round of RT-PCR for the TCR CDR3 was performed with the HTBI primer set and the Qiagen OneStep RT-PCR kit. Libraries were constructed in a second round of multiplex PCR, after which size selection and purification were performed. The libraries were sequenced on an Illumina HiSeq2000 using paired-end 100 bp reads. As for how the authors treated the data: SOAPnuke was used to process the raw data, with reads discarded if the reads contained adapters or uncalled bases, had a mean Phred below 15, or lacked an exact constant-primer or identifier match. COPE v1.2.5 was used to merge the high-quality paired reads, and each unique nucleotide sequence was defined as a clonotype. MiTCR v1.1 was used to align clonotypes to the IMGT TRBV, TRBD and TRBJ reference segments. The analysis was restricted to V-J combinations with a frequency above 0.0001, which together covered 98% to 99.2% of the repertoires. A TCS score was defined as the ratio of F50 (clonal expansion) to E x V (chaos), with BLOSUM62-based TCRdist applied between CDR3 peptides within each V-J. Welch's t-statistics and random forest reduced just over 500 V-J features to 10 to 15, which were used in a naive Bayes classifier (R e1071). Starting from the raw public reads, TCRdb applied fastp trimming at Q25, assembled clones with MiXCR and retained in-frame beta chains. Each CDR3 protein gets just one entry, which takes the most common genes and DNA from the rows behind it. TCRdb's processing, not the study's, gives the V and J calls here. The sample table records around 600,000 distinct CDR3 sequences; 14% of these occur just once. The top ten clones comprise 12% of the sample.

Specimen: blood. The sequence links TRBV5-6 to TRBJ2-5; 10 junctional bases match TRBD2. The TCR comes from a woman in her fifties or sixties with Graves' ophthalmopathy. Here the CDR3 is given as CASSRLAGVSRETQYF. The bases are TGTGCCAGCAGCCGTCTAGCGGGAGTGAGTCGAGAGACCCAGTACTTC.